These T cell receptor beta chains were read from a single sample in a study of blood T cells in healthy people across ages. TCRdb reprocessed the 5' RACE reads via MiXCR and lists one record per CDR3 protein. The table includes 710,000 or so distinct CDR3 sequences, roughly 30% detected once. Sequencing was performed on blood. The receptors here all came from a woman aged 80 or over in good health. The CDR3 runs from the conserved cysteine through the conserved F or W. A D gene is named only where the DNA matches it firmly. Size is omitted from some rows. Given values are once, few, many or a class for expanded clones.

>TRBJ1-2|-|TRBV20-1|-
CSARTENYGYTF
TGCAGTGCTAGGACAGAAAACTATGGCTACACCTTC
>TRBJ1-1|-|TRBV20-1|TRBD1
CSARPGGGQGASGAFF
TGCAGTGCTAGACCCGGGGGGGGACAGGGGGCTTCGGGAGCTTTCTTT
>TRBJ2-1|-|TRBV20-1|TRBD1
CSAPLGQGYNEQFF
TGCAGTGCCCCATTGGGACAGGGATACAATGAGCAGTTCTTC
>TRBJ2-7|-|TRBV7-3|-
CASSLTSGDEQYF
TGTGCCAGCAGCTTAACATCGGGGGACGAGCAGTACTTC
>TRBJ1-1|few|TRBV15|TRBD1
CATSRGTGGLGTEAFF
TGTGCCACCAGCAGAGGGACAGGGGGATTAGGCACTGAAGCTTTCTTT
>TRBJ1-5|many|TRBV2|-
CASSVSGSNQPQHF
TGTGCCAGCAGTGTGTCGGGTAGCAATCAGCCCCAGCATTTT
>TRBJ2-7|many|TRBV7-2|TRBD2
CASSTPSGGIYEQYF
TGTGCCAGCAGCACCCCTAGCGGGGGAATCTACGAGCAGTACTTC
>TRBJ1-4|few|TRBV12-3/TRBV12-4|TRBD1
CASRGTGVANEKRFF
TGTGCCAGCAGGGGGACAGGGGTAGCTAATGAAAAACGGTTTTTT
>TRBJ2-7|many|TRBV10-2|TRBD2
CASRDTGLAYEQYF
TGCGCCAGCAGAGATACGGGACTAGCCTACGAGCAGTACTTC
>TRBJ2-1|-|TRBV4-2|-
CASSQSGSNQFF
TGTGCCAGCAGTCAGTCCGGGAGTAACCAGTTCTTC
>TRBJ1-6|-|TRBV20-1|TRBD1
CSAHRQGRDSPLHF
TGCAGTGCTCACCGACAGGGGCGGGATTCACCCCTCCACTTT
>TRBJ2-5|many|TRBV5-1|-
CASSSGTKRLRETQYF
TGCGCCAGCAGTTCCGGGACCAAGCGACTCAGAGAGACCCAGTACTTC
>TRBJ2-1|-|TRBV28|TRBD2
CASSFLAGVYNEQFF
TGTGCCAGCAGTTTTCTAGCGGGAGTCTACAATGAGCAGTTCTTC
>TRBJ1-5|few|TRBV19|-
CASSHSGNQPQHF
TGTGCCAGTAGTCATTCGGGCAATCAGCCCCAGCATTTT
>TRBJ2-1|many|TRBV12-3/TRBV12-4|TRBD2
CASSPGGTYNEQFF
TGTGCCAGCAGCCCGGGGGGGACCTACAATGAGCAGTTCTTC
>TRBJ2-5|-|TRBV4-1|-
CASSDWTAKETQYF
TGCGCCAGCAGCGACTGGACAGCGAAAGAGACCCAGTACTTC
>TRBJ1-4|-|TRBV20-1|-
CSARDTNNLGEKLFF
TGCAGTGCTAGAGATACCAATAATTTAGGGGAAAAACTGTTTTTT
>TRBJ2-3|few|TRBV20-1|TRBD2
CSASWAGGISDTQYF
TGCAGTGCTAGCTGGGCGGGAGGGATCTCAGATACGCAGTATTTT
>TRBJ1-5|many|TRBV7-2|TRBD1
CASSLFDRENQPQHF
TGTGCCAGCAGCTTGTTCGACAGGGAGAATCAGCCCCAGCATTTT
>TRBJ2-1|-|TRBV20-1|-
CSAGVRLELNNEQFF
TGCAGTGCTGGAGTCCGACTAGAGTTAAACAATGAGCAGTTCTTC
>TRBJ2-7|-|TRBV10-3|-
CAIRGTGSYEQYF
TGTGCCATCAGGGGGACGGGTTCCTACGAGCAGTACTTC
>TRBJ1-1|once|TRBV6-6|TRBD1
CASSPGQGAMRAFF
TGTGCCAGCAGTCCGGGACAGGGGGCGATGAGGGCTTTCTTT
>TRBJ1-4|many|TRBV7-9|TRBD1
CASSFRGQGEKLFF
TGTGCCAGCAGCTTCAGGGGGCAAGGGGAAAAACTGTTTTTT
>TRBJ2-3|many|TRBV6-5|-
CASSRRHYTDTQYF
TGTGCCAGCAGCCGACGGCACTACACAGATACGCAGTATTTT
>TRBJ2-5|many|TRBV29-1|-
CSVSATQETQYF
TGCAGCGTTTCGGCCACTCAAGAGACCCAGTACTTC
>TRBJ1-6|-|TRBV5-4|-
CASKKQGSGDGSPLHF
TGTGCCAGCAAGAAACAGGGATCGGGGGATGGTTCACCCCTCCACTTT
>TRBJ2-7|-|TRBV10-2|-
CASRSVGGSYEQYF
TGCGCCAGCAGGTCCGTTGGGGGCTCCTACGAGCAGTACTTC
>TRBJ2-5|many|TRBV7-9|-
CASSPGRDGETQYF
TGTGCCAGCAGCCCTGGACGTGACGGAGAGACCCAGTACTTC
>TRBJ1-6|-|TRBV30|-
CAWTKAGQNSPLHF
TGTGCCTGGACGAAGGCAGGACAAAATTCACCCCTCCACTTT
>TRBJ2-7|-|TRBV6-5|TRBD1
CASSPGTGYNEQYF
TGTGCCAGCAGTCCTGGGACAGGGTACAATGAGCAGTACTTC
>TRBJ2-3|many|TRBV30|-
CAWRQRPDTQYF
TGTGCCTGGAGGCAGCGCCCAGATACGCAGTATTTT
>TRBJ2-7|-|TRBV12-3/TRBV12-4|-
CASSLTAIEQYF
TGTGCCAGCAGTTTAACAGCAATCGAGCAGTACTTC
>TRBJ2-3|-|TRBV7-3|TRBD2
CASSSVPAGVSTDTQYF
TGTGCCAGCAGCTCCGTTCCAGCGGGGGTGAGCACAGATACGCAGTATTTT
>TRBJ2-1|many|TRBV7-9|-
CASSLALAGIPPSSYNEQFF
TGTGCCAGCAGCTTAGCGCTGGCGGGGATCCCCCCGAGCTCCTACAATGAGCAGTTCTTC
>TRBJ2-3|few|TRBV20-1|-
CSARDPGRNTDTQYF
TGCAGTGCTAGAGATCCCGGGCGGAACACAGATACGCAGTATTTT
>TRBJ1-2|many|TRBV28|-
CASSLPVLGSMSNYGYTF
TGTGCCAGCAGTTTACCAGTTTTGGGTTCCATGTCTAACTATGGCTACACCTTC
>TRBJ2-1|-|TRBV27|TRBD2
CASSRPGGPGNEQFF
TGTGCCAGCAGCCGCCCGGGGGGGCCTGGGAATGAGCAGTTCTTC
>TRBJ1-2|many|TRBV5-6|-
CASSLERQDYTF
TGTGCCAGCAGCTTGGAACGACAGGACTACACCTTC
>TRBJ1-2|few|TRBV24-1|-
CATSEAGGTGYTF
TGTGCCACCAGTGAAGCGGGGGGTACTGGCTACACCTTC
>TRBJ1-1|few|TRBV20-1|-
CSARAGANTEAFF
TGCAGTGCTAGGGCAGGGGCGAACACTGAAGCTTTCTTT
>TRBJ2-7|few|TRBV7-2|-
CASSPDAYEQYF
TGTGCCAGCAGCCCTGACGCCTACGAGCAGTACTTC
>TRBJ2-7|-|TRBV20-1|-
CSAREGHEQYF
TGCAGTGCTAGGGAGGGGCACGAGCAGTACTTC
>TRBJ1-4|few|TRBV5-6|-
CASSSRTQTNEKLFF
TGTGCCAGCAGCTCGCGCACACAGACTAATGAAAAACTGTTTTTT
>TRBJ1-1|many|TRBV7-3|-
CASSPGGRNTEAFF
TGTGCCAGCAGCCCGGGAGGGAGGAACACTGAAGCTTTCTTT